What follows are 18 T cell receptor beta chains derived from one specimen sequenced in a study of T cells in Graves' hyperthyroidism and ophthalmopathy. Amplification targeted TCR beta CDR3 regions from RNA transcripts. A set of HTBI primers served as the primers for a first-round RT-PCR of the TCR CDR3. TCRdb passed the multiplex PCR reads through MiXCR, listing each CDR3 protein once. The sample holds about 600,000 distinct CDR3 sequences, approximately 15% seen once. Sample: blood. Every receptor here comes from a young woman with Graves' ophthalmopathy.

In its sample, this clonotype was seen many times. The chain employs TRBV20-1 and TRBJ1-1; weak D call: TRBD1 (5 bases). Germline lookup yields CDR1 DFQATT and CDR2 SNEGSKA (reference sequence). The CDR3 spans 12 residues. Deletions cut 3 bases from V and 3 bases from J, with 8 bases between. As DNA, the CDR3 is TGCAGTGCTAGGGGACGGTACACTGAAGCTTTCTTT. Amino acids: CSARGRYTEAFF.

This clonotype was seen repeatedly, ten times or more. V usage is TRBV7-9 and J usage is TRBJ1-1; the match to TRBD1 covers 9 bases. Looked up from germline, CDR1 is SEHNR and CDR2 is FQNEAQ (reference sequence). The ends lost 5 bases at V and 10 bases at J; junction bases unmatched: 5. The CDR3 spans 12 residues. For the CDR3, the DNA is TGTGCCAGCAGCCTACAGGGGGCGAGAGCTTTCTTT. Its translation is CASSLQGARAFF.

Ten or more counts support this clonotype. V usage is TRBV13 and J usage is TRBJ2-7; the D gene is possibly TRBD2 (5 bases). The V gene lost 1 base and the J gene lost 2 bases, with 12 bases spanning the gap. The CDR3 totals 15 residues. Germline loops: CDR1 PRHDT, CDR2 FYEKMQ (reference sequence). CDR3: CASSLEGVVPYEQYF. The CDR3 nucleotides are TGTGCCAGCAGCTTAGAGGGAGTAGTACCCTACGAGCAGTACTTC.

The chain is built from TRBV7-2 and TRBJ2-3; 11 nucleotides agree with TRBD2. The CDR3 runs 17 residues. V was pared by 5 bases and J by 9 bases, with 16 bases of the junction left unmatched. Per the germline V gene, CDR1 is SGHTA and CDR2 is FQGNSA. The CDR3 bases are TGTGCCAGCAGCCAAGATACCCCTAGCGGGGGGAGGGAGACGCAGTATTTT. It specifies CASSQDTPSGGRETQYF.

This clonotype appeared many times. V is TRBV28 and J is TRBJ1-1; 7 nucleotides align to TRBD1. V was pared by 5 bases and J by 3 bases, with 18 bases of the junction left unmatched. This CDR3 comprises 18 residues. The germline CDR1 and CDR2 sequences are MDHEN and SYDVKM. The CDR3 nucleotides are TGTGCCAGCAGTCTCCCCGACAGGGTCACGAGCGTCCACACTGAAGCTTTCTTT. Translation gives CASSLPDRVTSVHTEAFF.

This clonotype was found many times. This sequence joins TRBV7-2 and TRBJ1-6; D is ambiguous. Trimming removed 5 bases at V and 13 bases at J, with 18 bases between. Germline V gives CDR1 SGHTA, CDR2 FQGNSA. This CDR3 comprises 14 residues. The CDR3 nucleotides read TGTGCCAGCAGCGCGGGATTTCTGAGGGCCCCCCTCCACTTT. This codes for CASSAGFLRAPLHF.

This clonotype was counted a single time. CDR3 in amino acids: CASSLAPSNGELFF. The CDR3 DNA reads as TGTGCCAGCAGCTTAGCGCCTAGCAACGGGGAGCTGTTTTTT. The chain uses TRBV7-9 and TRBJ2-2; tentative D call: TRBD2 (5 bases). V was shortened by 0 bases and J by 7 bases, with 9 bases between the two germline ends. The CDR3 is 14 residues long. Germline V gives CDR1 SEHNR, CDR2 FQNEAQ (reference sequence).

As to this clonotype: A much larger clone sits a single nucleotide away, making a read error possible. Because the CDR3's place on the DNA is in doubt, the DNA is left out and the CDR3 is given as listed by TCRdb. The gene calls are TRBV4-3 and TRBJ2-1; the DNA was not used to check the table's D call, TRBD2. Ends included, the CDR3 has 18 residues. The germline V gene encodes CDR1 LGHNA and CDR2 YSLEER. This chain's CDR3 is CASSQVGLGTSVYNEQSF.

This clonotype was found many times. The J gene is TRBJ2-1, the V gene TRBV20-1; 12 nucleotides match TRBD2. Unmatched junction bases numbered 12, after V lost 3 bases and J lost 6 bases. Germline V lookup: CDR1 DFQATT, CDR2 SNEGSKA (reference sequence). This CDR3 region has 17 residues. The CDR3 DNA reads TGCAGTGCTAGGGATCCCTTGACTAGCGGGAGTCTCAATGAGCAGTTCTTC. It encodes CSARDPLTSGSLNEQFF.

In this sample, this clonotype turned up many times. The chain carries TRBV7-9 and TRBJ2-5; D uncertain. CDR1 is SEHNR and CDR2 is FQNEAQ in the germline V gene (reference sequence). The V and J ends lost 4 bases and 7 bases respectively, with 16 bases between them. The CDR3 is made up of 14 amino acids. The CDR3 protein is CASSSTASVATQYF. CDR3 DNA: TGTGCCAGCAGCTCCACTGCCAGCGTTGCGACCCAGTACTTC.

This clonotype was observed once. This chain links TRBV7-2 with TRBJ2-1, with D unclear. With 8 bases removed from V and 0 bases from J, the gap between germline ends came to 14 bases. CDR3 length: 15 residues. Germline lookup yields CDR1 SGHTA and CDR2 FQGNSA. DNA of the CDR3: TGTGCCAGCCTGGGGTCCAGAACCTCCTACAATGAGCAGTTCTTC. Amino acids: CASLGSRTSYNEQFF.

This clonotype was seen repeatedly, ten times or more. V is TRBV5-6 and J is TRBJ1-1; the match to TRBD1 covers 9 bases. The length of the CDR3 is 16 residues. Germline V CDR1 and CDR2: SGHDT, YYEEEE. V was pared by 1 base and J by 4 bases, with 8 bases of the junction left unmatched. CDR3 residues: CASSLLGQGLLTEAFF. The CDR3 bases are TGTGCCAGCAGCTTGTTGGGACAGGGCTTGCTCACTGAAGCTTTCTTT.

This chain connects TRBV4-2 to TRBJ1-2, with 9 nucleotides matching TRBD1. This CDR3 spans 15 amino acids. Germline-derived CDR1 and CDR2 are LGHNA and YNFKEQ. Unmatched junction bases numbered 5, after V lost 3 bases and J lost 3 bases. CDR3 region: CASSQGQGQDYGYTF. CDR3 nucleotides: TGTGCCAGCAGCCAGGGACAGGGACAGGACTATGGCTACACCTTC.

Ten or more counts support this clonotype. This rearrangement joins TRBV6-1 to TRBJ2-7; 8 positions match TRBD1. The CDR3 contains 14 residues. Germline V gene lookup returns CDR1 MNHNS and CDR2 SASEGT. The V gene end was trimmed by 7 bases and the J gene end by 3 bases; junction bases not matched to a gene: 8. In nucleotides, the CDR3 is TGTGCCAGCACCAAGACAGGGGCGAACTACGAGCAGTACTTC. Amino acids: CASTKTGANYEQYF.

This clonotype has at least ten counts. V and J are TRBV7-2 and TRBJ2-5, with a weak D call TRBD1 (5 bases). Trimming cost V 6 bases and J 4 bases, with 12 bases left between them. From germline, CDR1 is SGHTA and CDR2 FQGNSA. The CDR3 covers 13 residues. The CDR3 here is CASSLDSGETQYF. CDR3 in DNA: TGTGCCAGCAGTCTCGACAGTGGAGAGACCCAGTACTTC. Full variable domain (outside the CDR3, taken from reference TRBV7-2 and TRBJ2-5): GAGVSQSPSNKVTEKGKDVELRCDPISGHTALYWYRQSLGQGLEFLIYFQGNSAPDKSGLPSDRFSAERTGGSVSTLTIQRTQQEDSAVYLCASSLDSGETQYFGPGTRLLVL.

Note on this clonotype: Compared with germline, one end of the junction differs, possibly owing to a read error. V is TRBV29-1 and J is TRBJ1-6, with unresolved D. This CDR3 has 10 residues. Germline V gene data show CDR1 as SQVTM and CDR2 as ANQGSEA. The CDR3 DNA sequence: TGCAGCGTTGATAAATCACCCCTCCACTTT. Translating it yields CSVDKSPLHF.

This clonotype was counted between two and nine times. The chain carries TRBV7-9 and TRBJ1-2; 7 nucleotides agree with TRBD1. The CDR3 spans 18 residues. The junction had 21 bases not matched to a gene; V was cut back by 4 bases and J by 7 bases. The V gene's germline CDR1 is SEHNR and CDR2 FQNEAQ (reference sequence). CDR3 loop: CASSSPRGAGGRLGGYTF. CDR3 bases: TGTGCCAGCAGCTCCCCCCGGGGGGCAGGGGGACGGTTAGGTGGCTACACCTTC.

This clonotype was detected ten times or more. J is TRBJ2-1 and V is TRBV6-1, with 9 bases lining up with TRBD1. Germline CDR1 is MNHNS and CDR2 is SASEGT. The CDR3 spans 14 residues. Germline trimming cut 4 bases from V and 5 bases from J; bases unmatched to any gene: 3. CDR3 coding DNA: TGTGCCAGCAGTGGAGGGACAGGGAACAATGAGCAGTTCTTC. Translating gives CASSGGTGNNEQFF.